The rows below give T cell receptor beta chains drawn from one sample of a study of CD8+ T cells in alopecia areata. Sequencing used immunoSEQ multiplex PCR; TCRdb keeps in-frame clones, though not all of them. The sample includes more than 200,000 clones, around 67% of them seen just once. Sequenced here: CD4+ T cells sorted from blood, sampled at week 0. Source of these receptors: a human donor with alopecia areata. The CDR3 runs from the conserved cysteine through the conserved F or W. Fields, in order: clone size, D gene, J gene, V gene, CDR3 protein, CDR3 DNA. D genes are given only for firm matches. Some rows have no size entry. The others give once, few or many, or a class for an expanded clone.

. TRBD1 TRBJ1-2 TRBV4-2 CASSQARQGNYGYTF TGTGCCAGCAGCCAAGCCCGACAGGGAAACTATGGCTACACCTTC
. . TRBJ2-2 TRBV29-1 CSVGERMTGELFF TGCAGCGTTGGAGAGAGGATGACCGGGGAGCTGTTTTTT
. . TRBJ1-6 TRBV7-2 CASKIRRGQNSPLHF TGTGCCAGCAAGATTCGGCGGGGTCAGAATTCACCCCTCCACTTT
. TRBD2 TRBJ2-2 TRBV6-5 CASRGLEELFF TGTGCCAGCAGAGGACTAGAGGAGCTGTTTTTT
. TRBD1 TRBJ2-3 TRBV4-1 CASSQFGQGSDTQYF TGCGCCAGCAGCCAATTTGGACAGGGGTCAGATACGCAGTATTTT
. . TRBJ2-1 TRBV5-1 CASSFGMYNEQFF TGCGCCAGCAGCTTCGGGATGTACAATGAGCAGTTCTTC
. . TRBJ2-2 TRBV29-1 CSVEKAGEGGELFF TGCAGCGTTGAGAAGGCAGGAGAAGGCGGGGAGCTGTTTTTT
. . TRBJ1-1 TRBV5-6 CASSLVQGLNTEAFF TGTGCCAGCAGCTTGGTCCAGGGGCTTAACACTGAAGCTTTCTTT
few . TRBJ2-7 TRBV11-2 CASSLGRQAYEQYF TGTGCCAGCAGCTTAGGTAGGCAGGCCTACGAGCAGTACTTC
. . TRBJ2-3 TRBV29-1 CSVTPGSSTDTQYF TGCAGCGTTACTCCGGGCTCTAGCACAGATACGCAGTATTTT
. . TRBJ2-5 TRBV7-3 CASSLMAGGETQYF TGTGCCAGCAGCTTAATGGCTGGCGGTGAGACCCAGTACTTC
. . TRBJ1-1 TRBV5-6 CASSIDMNTEAFF TGTGCCAGCAGCATAGACATGAACACTGAAGCTTTCTTT
. . TRBJ2-1 TRBV4-1 CASSRVENEQFF TGCGCCAGCAGCCGCGTCGAGAATGAGCAGTTCTTC
. . TRBJ1-2 TRBV18 CASSPDRNYGYTF TGTGCCAGCTCACCGGACCGAAACTATGGCTACACCTTC
few . TRBJ1-3 TRBV29-1 CSVAWTVGNTIYF TGCAGCGTTGCCTGGACAGTCGGAAACACCATATATTTT
once . TRBJ2-7 TRBV4-3 CASSLSAGTRTYEQYF TGCGCCAGCAGCCTATCCGCAGGGACGAGAACCTACGAGCAGTACTTC
. TRBD1 TRBJ1-4 TRBV7-9 CASSRDRAGEKLFF TGTGCCAGCAGCCGGGACAGGGCAGGAGAAAAACTGTTTTTT
. . TRBJ1-5 TRBV7-3 CASSLTGDQPQHF TGTGCCAGCAGCTTAACAGGGGATCAGCCCCAGCATTTT
. TRBD2 TRBJ2-1 TRBV6-5 CATRSGGPYNEQFF TGTGCCACCCGAAGCGGGGGGCCCTACAATGAGCAGTTCTTC
. TRBD1 TRBJ1-2 TRBV12-5 CASGMGQGGNYGYTF TGTGCTAGTGGAATGGGACAGGGGGGGAACTATGGCTACACCTTC
. TRBD1 TRBJ2-2 TRBV5-1 CASTLQGTNTGELFF TGCGCCAGCACCCTACAGGGGACGAACACCGGGGAGCTGTTTTTT
. TRBD1 TRBJ2-5 TRBV29-1 CSVEGQGEGTQYF TGCAGCGTTGAAGGACAGGGGGAGGGGACCCAGTACTTC
few TRBD2 TRBJ2-3 TRBV6-1 CASSVSGLGGSTQYF TGTGCCAGCAGTGTTTCGGGACTAGGTGGAAGTACGCAGTATTTT
. . TRBJ1-5 TRBV7-2 CASSPGWEGQPQHF TGTGCCAGCAGCCCCGGTTGGGAGGGACAGCCCCAGCATTTT
. . TRBJ1-2 TRBV25-1 CASSGELNYGYTF TGTGCCAGCAGTGGCGAACTTAACTATGGCTACACCTTC
. TRBD1 TRBJ2-2 TRBV9 CASSFRQGLRAGELFF TGTGCCAGCAGCTTCCGACAGGGCTTAAGGGCCGGGGAGCTGTTTTTT
. TRBD1 TRBJ1-6 TRBV25-1 CATQVPGQESPLHF TGTGCCACACAAGTTCCGGGACAGGAATCACCCCTCCACTTT
. . TRBJ1-6 TRBV7-9 CASSFGGGNSPLHF TGTGCCAGCAGCTTTGGGGGTGGTAATTCACCCCTCCACTTT
few . TRBJ1-2 TRBV6-5 CASSYSEGPYGYTF TGTGCCAGCAGTTACTCAGAGGGACCCTATGGCTACACCTTC
. . TRBJ1-1 TRBV9 CASSKTGMNTEAFF TGTGCCAGCAGCAAAACAGGGATGAACACTGAAGCTTTCTTT
. TRBD2 TRBJ2-3 TRBV7-9 CASSSSGGTTDTQYF TGTGCCAGCAGCTCGAGCGGGGGGACCACAGATACGCAGTATTTT
few TRBD2 TRBJ2-1 TRBV2 CASRRLAGTNEQFF TGTGCCAGCAGACGGCTAGCGGGGACTAATGAGCAGTTCTTC
. . TRBJ2-3 TRBV27 CASRIRGNTDTQYF TGTGCCAGCAGAATCCGGGGGAACACAGATACGCAGTATTTT
. . TRBJ2-5 TRBV29-1 CSVEYGTQETQYF TGCAGCGTTGAATACGGGACACAAGAGACCCAGTACTTC
few TRBD1 TRBJ1-3 TRBV19 CASSIHPGQGLGNTIYF TGTGCCAGTAGTATTCATCCGGGACAGGGACTCGGAAACACCATATATTTT
once TRBD2 TRBJ2-7 TRBV29-1 CSVEGLVNHEQYF TGCAGCGTTGAGGGACTAGTAAACCACGAGCAGTACTTC
few TRBD1 TRBJ1-5 TRBV29-1 CSASGGAGQPQHF TGCAGCGCTTCAGGGGGCGCAGGGCAGCCCCAGCATTTT
. . TRBJ1-4 TRBV5-1 CASSLEAAANEKLFF TGCGCCAGCAGCTTGGAGGCGGCAGCGAATGAAAAACTGTTTTTT
. . TRBJ2-5 TRBV5-1 CASSLVPETQYF TGCGCCAGCAGCTTGGTCCCCGAGACCCAGTACTTC
. . TRBJ2-2 TRBV4-3 CASSQDVGRNTGELFF TGCGCCAGCAGCCAAGATGTCGGCAGGAACACCGGGGAGCTGTTTTTT
. . TRBJ1-1 TRBV30 CAWRQVQAFF TGTGCCTGGAGGCAGGTACAAGCTTTCTTT
once . TRBJ1-2 TRBV19 CASRPPPQGSRGYTF TGTGCCAGTAGACCACCTCCACAGGGCTCCAGAGGCTACACCTTC
. . TRBJ2-5 TRBV5-6 CASSLTEYQETQYF TGTGCCAGCAGCTTGACAGAGTACCAAGAGACCCAGTACTTC
once . TRBJ2-7 TRBV6-6 CASRPRGSYEQYF TGTGCCAGCAGACCCCGGGGGAGTTACGAGCAGTACTTC
. . TRBJ2-4 TRBV6-5 CASSSAGGGNIQYF TGTGCCAGCAGTTCCGCAGGAGGGGGGAACATTCAGTACTTC
. . TRBJ2-5 TRBV7-9 CASSLVGTQYF TGTGCCAGCAGCTTAGTAGGGACCCAGTACTTC
. . TRBJ2-5 TRBV7-6 CASSAHNSATQYF TGTGCCAGCAGCGCGCACAACTCAGCGACCCAGTACTTC
. . TRBJ2-5 TRBV9 CASSVVGGETQYF TGTGCCAGCAGCGTAGTAGGGGGAGAGACCCAGTACTTC
. . TRBJ1-1 TRBV30 CAWSLPGVNRAFF TGTGCCTGGAGCCTACCCGGTGTGAACCGAGCTTTCTTT
few TRBD2 TRBJ2-3 TRBV7-2 CASSPGLAGAPGTDTQYF TGTGCCAGCAGCCCCGGACTAGCGGGGGCCCCCGGCACAGATACGCAGTATTTT
few . TRBJ2-7 TRBV29-1 CSVKRGPYEQYF TGCAGCGTGAAAAGGGGACCCTACGAGCAGTACTTC
. . TRBJ1-6 TRBV14 CASSPTAPGVNSPLHF TGTGCCAGCAGCCCGACAGCTCCAGGGGTAAATTCACCCCTCCACTTT